A single sample gave rise to the 30 T cell receptor beta chains below, sequenced in a study of T cell responses to AZD1222 COVID-19 vaccine. Clones were read by immunoSEQ multiplex PCR, and TCRdb kept only the in-frame ones, dropping some. The table includes about 120,000 clones, approximately 90% detected once. The sequencing here drew on peripheral blood, taken on day 0 of AZD1222 vaccination. Source of these receptors: an adult in good health.

V and J are TRBV19 and TRBJ1-5, with TRBD1 matching 7 bases. The ends lost 5 bases at V and 2 bases at J; junction bases unmatched: 6. Germline V gene data show CDR1 as LNHDA and CDR2 as SQIVND (reference sequence). The CDR3 contains 15 residues. CDR3 nucleotides: TGTGCCAGTAGTTCAGGGGGAGTTGGCAATCAGCCCCAGCATTTT. Residues: CASSSGGVGNQPQHF.

V usage is TRBV6-5 and J usage is TRBJ1-2, with D maybe TRBD1 (6 bases). The CDR3 loop spans 15 amino acids. V shed 2 bases and J shed 3 bases, with 13 bases lying between them. Germline CDR1 is MNHEY and CDR2 is SVGAGI. CDR3 residues: CASSYGSGVYYGYTF. CDR3 in DNA: TGTGCCAGCAGTTACGGGTCAGGGGTTTACTATGGCTACACCTTC.

This clone was recorded only once. This sequence joins TRBV7-2 and TRBJ1-2; TRBD1 is a possible D gene (5 bases). This CDR3 has 15 residues. CDR1 and CDR2 (germline): SGHTA, FQGNSA. V was trimmed by 5 bases and J by 5 bases, leaving 18 bases between them. CDR3: CASSPLMGPGYGYTF. CDR3 nucleotides: TGTGCCAGCAGCCCTTTAATGGGGCCTGGGTATGGCTACACCTTC.

The V gene is TRBV2, the J gene TRBJ1-5; the match to TRBD1 covers 9 bases. CDR1 and CDR2 from the germline V gene are SNHLY and FYNNEI. The V segment lost 6 bases and the J segment 4 bases; nucleotides outside the gene matches: 4. This CDR3 comprises 14 residues. CDR3 in DNA: TGTGCCAGCAGCGCCGGGACAGGGAATCAGCCCCAGCATTTT. Its protein is CASSAGTGNQPQHF.

This chain links TRBV5-1 with TRBJ1-2; D unclear. The length of the CDR3 is 13 residues. The ends were cut back, 3 bases at V and 4 bases at J, with 10 bases in the middle. CDR1 and CDR2 (germline): SGHRS, YFSETQ. CDR3 residues: CASSSPDSYGYTF. In DNA, the CDR3 is TGCGCCAGCAGCTCTCCAGACTCCTATGGCTACACCTTC.

This clone is a singleton in its sample. The chain links TRBV5-1 to TRBJ1-2; D gene uncertain. CDR3 length: 13 amino acids. Trimming shortened V by 5 bases and J by 2 bases, and 10 bases separated the two germline ends. The germline gives CDR1 SGHRS, CDR2 YFSETQ. This CDR3 is CASSPSENYGYTF. The DNA of the CDR3 is TGCGCCAGCAGTCCCTCAGAAAACTATGGCTACACCTTC.

The rearrangement joins TRBV5-6 to TRBJ2-3, with TRBD2 matching over 8 bases. The V and J ends lost 3 bases and 1 base, in that order; junction bases with no gene match: 7. This CDR3 spans 16 amino acids. The germline V gene encodes CDR1 SGHDT and CDR2 YYEEEE. CDR3 loop: CASSWATSAGTDTQYF. CDR3 DNA sequence: TGTGCCAGCAGCTGGGCGACTAGCGCCGGCACAGATACGCAGTATTTT.

The genes are TRBV9 and TRBJ2-5; TRBD2 matches at 15 bases. In germline, CDR1 is SGDLS, CDR2 YYNGEE. This CDR3 contains 18 residues. J gave up 4 bases and V 4 bases, and 11 bases lay outside the gene matches. The chain's CDR3 is CASSPGTSGGIPAETQYF. The CDR3 DNA is TGTGCCAGCAGCCCAGGGACTAGCGGGGGGATCCCAGCAGAGACCCAGTACTTC.

J is TRBJ1-2 and V is TRBV6-5; D not certain. Germline CDR1 reads MNHEY; CDR2 reads SVGAGI. The germline V and J ends were trimmed by 3 bases and 8 bases, with 16 bases remaining between them. CDR3 size: 14 residues. CDR3 coding DNA: TGTGCCAGCAGTTATACGGGCCCTGCTGGGGGCTACACCTTC. Protein sequence: CASSYTGPAGGYTF.

The J gene is TRBJ1-6, the V gene TRBV12-3 or TRBV12-4; D is unclear. The CDR3 has 13 residues. Trimming took off 3 bases at V and 14 bases at J, with 14 bases between the two ends. CDR3 in amino acids: CASSLAGRGALHF. The DNA of the CDR3 is TGTGCCAGCAGTTTGGCAGGCCGTGGAGCCCTCCACTTT.

The chain employs TRBV5-1 and TRBJ1-4, with a possible D match to TRBD1 (6 bases). The CDR3 contains 14 residues. The germline gives CDR1 SGHRS, CDR2 YFSETQ. Trimming removed 3 bases at V and 7 bases at J, with 13 bases between. The CDR3 loop is CASSWGAGAEKLFF. CDR3 DNA: TGCGCCAGCAGCTGGGGAGCAGGGGCTGAAAAACTGTTTTTT.

The CDR3 spells CASSQESYASGKSSPLHF. As DNA, the CDR3 is TGCGCCAGCAGCCAAGAATCCTACGCATCCGGGAAAAGTTCACCCCTCCACTTT. The rearrangement uses TRBV4-3 and TRBJ1-6; D gene ambiguous. From germline, CDR1 is LGHNA and CDR2 YSLEER. The V gene lost 0 bases and the J gene lost 9 bases, with 21 bases spanning the gap. The CDR3 is made up of 18 amino acids.

This clone has just a few counts. The chain employs TRBV19 and TRBJ1-3, with TRBD1 matching 9 bases. From germline, CDR1 is LNHDA and CDR2 SQIVND (reference sequence). Trimming removed 5 bases from V and 2 bases from J; junction bases left unmatched: 4. The CDR3 contains 15 residues. The CDR3 reads CASSVGTGPGNTIYF. CDR3 in DNA: TGTGCCAGTAGTGTTGGGACAGGGCCTGGAAACACCATATATTTT.

This clone has more than one count but fewer than ten. DNA of the CDR3: TGCGCCAGCAGCCAAGATAAGAACACTGAAGCTTTCTTT. As protein: CASSQDKNTEAFF. The chain combines TRBV4-1 with TRBJ1-1, with unresolved D. In germline, CDR1 is MGHRA, CDR2 YSYEKL. The CDR3 totals 13 residues. V gave up 0 bases and J gave up 1 base, with 3 bases separating them.

The rearrangement uses TRBV9 and TRBJ2-5, with a possible D match to TRBD2 (6 bases). The germline V gene has CDR1 SGDLS and CDR2 YYNGEE. This CDR3 contains 15 residues. The V end lost 0 bases, the J end lost 5 bases, and 14 bases lay between the germline ends. CDR3 loop: CASSVGRGPGETQYF. In nucleotides, the CDR3 is TGTGCCAGCAGCGTAGGGAGGGGTCCAGGGGAGACCCAGTACTTC.

The chain combines TRBV7-6 with TRBJ1-6; D possibly corresponds to TRBD1 (5 bases). The germline V gene encodes CDR1 SGHVS and CDR2 FNYEAQ. Deletions cut 5 bases from V and 7 bases from J, with 18 bases between. The CDR3 consists of 16 residues. The CDR3 region is CASSPRGRASNSPLHF. CDR3 bases: TGTGCCAGCAGCCCACGCGGCAGGGCATCCAATTCACCCCTCCACTTT.

The chain is built from TRBV9 and TRBJ1-1; D is ambiguous. V was pared by 0 bases and J by 1 base, with 7 bases between. The CDR3 sequence is 14 residues long. Germline CDR1 and CDR2: SGDLS and YYNGEE. Written as DNA, the CDR3 is TGTGCCAGCAGCGTAGCTGACGGGAACACTGAAGCTTTCTTT. Amino acid sequence: CASSVADGNTEAFF.

The rearrangement links TRBV2 to TRBJ1-5; 7 bases are a match to TRBD1. This CDR3 has 17 residues. V dropped 2 bases and J dropped 0; count of bases not matched to a gene: 7. From germline, CDR1 is SNHLY and CDR2 FYNNEI. The CDR3 protein is CASSEQGVTNSNQPQHF. The DNA of the CDR3 is TGTGCCAGCAGTGAACAGGGGGTAACGAATAGCAATCAGCCCCAGCATTTT.

This clone turned up a few times. The J gene is TRBJ2-2, the V gene TRBV9; no firm D call. CDR1 and CDR2 from the germline V gene are SGDLS and YYNGEE. This CDR3 is 14 amino acids long. V shed 3 bases and J shed 6 bases, with 12 bases lying between them. CDR3 loop: CASSASTTPGELFF. The CDR3 nucleotides are TGTGCCAGCAGCGCCTCAACAACGCCCGGGGAGCTGTTTTTT.

The V call is TRBV27, the J call TRBJ2-6; D unclear. From germline, CDR1 is MNHEY and CDR2 SMNVEV (reference sequence). The CDR3 totals 16 residues. Deletions cut 5 bases from V and 0 bases from J, with 11 bases between. CDR3 in DNA: TGTGCCAGCAGTAGTTTGACGTTCTCTGGGGCCAACGTCCTGACTTTC. This translates into CASSSLTFSGANVLTF. The whole variable domain, filled in from reference TRBV27 and TRBJ2-6, reads EAQVTQNPRYLITVTGKKLTVTCSQNMNHEYMSWYRQDPGLGLRQIYYSMNVEVTDKGDVPEGYKVSRKEKRNFPLILESPSPNQTSLYFCASSSLTFSGANVLTFGAGSRLTVL.

The chain links TRBV7-2 to TRBJ1-1; 7 bases align to TRBD1. Germline V gene lookup returns CDR1 SGHTA and CDR2 FQGNSA. V lost 5 bases to trimming and J lost 6 bases; unmatched junction nucleotides: 6. This CDR3 has 13 amino acids. The CDR3 bases are TGTGCCAGCAGCCCCGGCGGGACAGCTGAAGCTTTCTTT. This codes for CASSPGGTAEAFF. Based on the CDR3 plus reference TRBV7-2 and TRBJ1-1, the full variable domain is GAGVSQSPSNKVTEKGKDVELRCDPISGHTALYWYRQSLGQGLEFLIYFQGNSAPDKSGLPSDRFSAERTGGSVSTLTIQRTQQEDSAVYLCASSPGGTAEAFFGQGTRLTVV.

This clone is a singleton in its sample. The chain couples TRBV12-3 or TRBV12-4 to TRBJ1-3; a possible D gene is TRBD1 (6 bases). V was cut by 5 bases and J by 4 bases, with 9 bases left in between. The CDR3 has 13 amino acids. The DNA for the CDR3 is TGTGCCAGCAGTGGGACATCCGGAAACACCATATATTTT. This sequence encodes CASSGTSGNTIYF.

The gene calls are TRBV7-8 and TRBJ1-2, with 7 bases matching TRBD1. The CDR3 covers 18 residues. The junction had 17 bases not matched to a gene; V was cut back by 4 bases and J by 3 bases. Germline V gene data show CDR1 as SGHVS and CDR2 as FQNEAQ. The CDR3 region is CASSYDPRGDGTDYGYTF. CDR3 coding DNA: TGTGCCAGCAGCTATGACCCCAGGGGGGACGGGACGGACTATGGCTACACCTTC.

The chain is built from TRBV2 and TRBJ2-2, with 13 bases matching TRBD2. The CDR3 totals 16 residues. In germline, CDR1 is SNHLY, CDR2 FYNNEI. The J segment lost 1 base and the V segment lost 5 bases, leaving 1 base of the junction unmatched. The CDR3 is CASSWTSGGNTGELFF. Written as DNA, the CDR3 is TGTGCCAGCAGTTGGACTAGCGGGGGGAACACCGGGGAGCTGTTTTTT.

The chain is built from TRBV15 and TRBJ2-3; D uncertain. From germline, CDR1 is LNHNV and CDR2 YYDKDF (reference sequence). The CDR3 sequence is 14 residues long. The ends were cut back, 0 bases at V and 4 bases at J, with 8 bases in the middle. CDR3 sequence (DNA): TGTGCCACCAGCAGAGATCTCGCCCCAGATACGCAGTATTTT. Translation: CATSRDLAPDTQYF.

V usage is TRBV18 and J usage is TRBJ2-1; TRBD1 might be the D (6 bases). This CDR3 is built from 15 residues. The V gene lost 0 bases and the J gene lost 3 bases, with 9 bases spanning the gap. From germline, CDR1 is KGHSH and CDR2 LQKENI. In DNA, the CDR3 is TGTGCCAGCTCACCACCGGGACAACTCTACAATGAGCAGTTCTTC. Its protein product is CASSPPGQLYNEQFF.

The rearrangement uses TRBV7-2 and TRBJ2-1; D unresolved. Germline values: CDR1 SGHTA, CDR2 FQGNSA. Trimming pared 5 bases from V and 4 bases from J, leaving 15 bases between. CDR3 length: 15 residues. CDR3 sequence: CASSLGDSLYNEQFF. Here the CDR3 DNA reads TGTGCCAGCAGCCTAGGAGATTCCCTATACAATGAGCAGTTCTTC.

This clone was seen just once. CDR3 sequence: CASSLALDPEAFF. The CDR3 DNA follows: TGTGCCAGCAGCTTGGCACTCGACCCTGAAGCTTTCTTT. The V gene is TRBV5-4, the J gene TRBJ1-1, with no clear D. V lost 0 bases and J 6 bases, leaving 9 bases between the germline ends. The CDR3 runs to 13 residues. Germline V gene data show CDR1 as SGHNT and CDR2 as YYREEE (reference sequence). Using reference TRBV5-4 and TRBJ1-1 for the parts outside the CDR3, the full variable domain is ETGVTQSPTHLIKTRGQQVTLRCSSQSGHNTVSWYQQALGQGPQFIFQYYREEENGRGNFPPRFSGLQFPNYSSELNVNALELDDSALYLCASSLALDPEAFFGQGTRLTVV.

Comment on this clone: This is likely a read error, given that the CDR3 carries no conserved phenylalanine or tryptophan at its end. This rearrangement joins TRBV5-1 to TRBJ1-2; unclear D gene. Trimming stripped 4 bases from V and 7 bases from J, with 14 bases between. The CDR3 is made up of 13 amino acids. From germline, CDR1 is SGHRS and CDR2 YFSETQ. DNA of the CDR3: TGCGCCAGCAGCCCTTCTAGCACGCGTGGCTACACCCTC. Translation gives CASSPSSTRGYTL.

The chain uses TRBV5-1 and TRBJ1-4; 10 nucleotides align to TRBD1. V gave up 3 bases and J gave up 0 bases; unmatched junction bases: 5. Per the germline V gene, CDR1 is SGHRS and CDR2 is YFSETQ. This CDR3 is 17 amino acids long. Written as DNA, the CDR3 is TGCGCCAGCAGCTCCGGGACAGGGGTTTCAACTAATGAAAAACTGTTTTTT. Residues: CASSSGTGVSTNEKLFF. The full variable domain, in which reference TRBV5-1 and TRBJ1-4 provide the parts outside the CDR3, is KAGVTQTPRYLIKTRGQQVTLSCSPISGHRSVSWYQQTPGQGLQFLFEYFSETQRNKGNFPGRFSGRQFSNSRSEMNVSTLELGDSALYLCASSSGTGVSTNEKLFFGSGTQLSVL.